The 16 T cell receptor beta chains given below trace back to one sample, sequenced in a study of blood T cell repertoires in COVID-19. TCRdb keeps only in-frame clones here, not all; method: immunoSEQ multiplex PCR. The data contain around 200,000 clones, roughly 90% of them singletons. The sequenced material came from peripheral blood. Source of these receptors: a man in his sixties or seventies with active or convalescent COVID-19.

This clone was seen a handful of times. This chain joins TRBV3-1 (or the pseudogene TRBV3-2) and TRBJ1-3; D ambiguous. Germline V CDR1 and CDR2: LGHDT, YNNKEL (reference sequence). Trimming left V 9 bases short and J 7 bases short, with 13 bases between. This CDR3 is built from 12 residues. The CDR3 region is CASQAYGNTIYF. Here the CDR3 DNA reads TGTGCCAGTCAGGCTTATGGGAACACCATATATTTT.

The chain couples TRBV29-1 to TRBJ1-2, with 7 bases identical to TRBD1. The V segment lost 5 bases and the J segment 8 bases; nucleotides outside the gene matches: 5. Germline assignment: CDR1 SQVTM and CDR2 ANQGSEA. The CDR3 spans 11 residues. The CDR3 DNA sequence: TGCAGCGTTCGACAGGGCTTGGGCTACACCTTC. Translating it yields CSVRQGLGYTF.

This chain uses TRBV12-3 or TRBV12-4 with TRBJ1-1; D is undetermined. This CDR3 region has 13 residues. Trimming took off 2 bases at V and 4 bases at J, with 8 bases between the two ends. The CDR3 nucleotides read TGTGCCAGCAGTTTAATAGCGAGCACTGAAGCTTTCTTT. Protein sequence: CASSLIASTEAFF.

This clone was seen a few times. The junction shows a germline mismatch at one end, possibly a read error. This chain uses TRBV19 with TRBJ1-5; 9 nucleotides align to TRBD1. The length of the CDR3 is 16 residues. Germline V lookup: CDR1 LNHDA, CDR2 SQIVND (reference sequence). The CDR3 spells CASSIFGQGNNQPQHF. In DNA form, the CDR3 reads TGCGCCAGTAGTATTTTCGGACAGGGGAACAATCAGCCCCAGCATTTT.

This clone was seen a single time. The J gene is TRBJ1-2, the V gene TRBV18; TRBD1 might be the D (5 bases). Germline values: CDR1 KGHSH, CDR2 LQKENI. V was cut by 4 bases and J by 2 bases, with 20 bases left in between. The CDR3 runs 17 residues. The CDR3 coding sequence is TGTGCCAGCTCACTCAGCCCGAACAGGAACGTCAACTATGGCTACACCTTC. Translating gives CASSLSPNRNVNYGYTF.

This clone was seen only once. The gene calls are TRBV27 and TRBJ1-5; D gene uncertain. V lost 6 bases, J lost 7 bases, and 16 bases lay in between. CDR1 and CDR2 from the germline V gene are MNHEY and SMNVEV (reference sequence). The CDR3 loop spans 14 amino acids. CDR3 sequence: CASRPFLTGQPQHF. CDR3 bases: TGTGCCAGCAGGCCCTTTCTGACGGGACAGCCCCAGCATTTT.

The V and J genes are TRBV5-1 and TRBJ1-4, with D possibly being TRBD1 (5 bases). The CDR3 covers 14 residues. V lost 2 bases and J 0 bases, leaving 5 bases between the germline ends. Germline V gives CDR1 SGHRS, CDR2 YFSETQ. As DNA, the CDR3 is TGCGCCAGCAGCTTACAGGCAACTAATGAAAAACTGTTTTTT. It yields the protein CASSLQATNEKLFF.

The chain carries TRBV18 and TRBJ2-4; D gene ambiguous. The length of the CDR3 is 16 residues. V dropped 1 base and J dropped 1 base, with 11 bases sitting between them. CDR1 and CDR2 from the germline V gene are KGHSH and LQKENI. The chain's CDR3 is CASSPLAPSAKNIQYF. CDR3 nucleotide sequence: TGTGCCAGCTCACCACTAGCACCTTCGGCCAAAAACATTCAGTACTTC. The full variable domain, its missing parts supplied by reference TRBV18 and TRBJ2-4, is NAGVMQNPRHLVRRRGQEARLRCSPMKGHSHVYWYRQLPEEGLKFMVYLQKENIIDESGMPKERFSAEFPKEGPSILRIQQVVRGDSAAYFCASSPLAPSAKNIQYFGAGTRLSVL.

This chain uses TRBV3-1 (or the pseudogene TRBV3-2) with TRBJ2-7; D may be TRBD2 (7 bases). Germline V gives CDR1 LGHDT, CDR2 YNNKEL (reference sequence). V was trimmed by 3 bases and J by 5 bases, leaving 17 bases between them. The CDR3 consists of 15 residues. CDR3 in DNA: TGTGCCAGCAGCCACTTCAGGGGACTACACCACGAGCAGTACTTC. Its protein product is CASSHFRGLHHEQYF.

This chain links TRBV11-2 with TRBJ2-3; D not resolved. CDR3 size: 14 residues. V was trimmed by 3 bases and J by 2 bases, leaving 9 bases between them. Germline V gives CDR1 SGHAT, CDR2 FQNNGV. CDR3 sequence reads: CASSFSANTDTQYF. The CDR3 DNA sequence: TGTGCCAGCAGCTTTTCAGCGAACACAGATACGCAGTATTTT.

The chain has TRBV5-1 and TRBJ2-7, with D maybe TRBD1 (8 bases). CDR1 and CDR2 (germline): SGHRS, YFSETQ. The CDR3 extends over 14 amino acids. Trimming cost V 5 bases and J 2 bases, with 14 bases left between them. CDR3: CASRAGQAPYEQYF. In nucleotides, the CDR3 is TGCGCCAGCAGAGCGGGACAGGCACCCTACGAGCAGTACTTC.

V gene TRBV24-1 combines with J gene TRBJ1-5; 8 bases map to TRBD1. CDR1 and CDR2 (germline): KGHDR, SFDVKD. Trimming took 3 bases from V and 2 from J; bases not matched to a gene: 8. The CDR3 consists of 17 residues. Written as DNA, the CDR3 is TGTGCCACCAGTGATGGGGCAGGGGGCAACCGCAATCAGCCCCAGCATTTT. This codes for CATSDGAGGNRNQPQHF.

This sequence joins TRBV19 and TRBJ2-7; 11 bases line up with TRBD2. Germline-derived CDR1 and CDR2 are LNHDA and SQIVND (reference sequence). V trimming: 6 bases; J trimming: 3 bases; junction bases outside the gene matches: 4. The CDR3 totals 14 residues. The CDR3 region has the DNA TGTGCCAGTAGCTCGGGACTAGCGGTCTACGAGCAGTACTTC. Its translation: CASSSGLAVYEQYF.

V and J are TRBV5-1 and TRBJ2-3; 10 bases agree with TRBD2. The length of the CDR3 is 16 residues. V dropped 4 bases and J dropped 2; count of bases not matched to a gene: 7. Germline V gene sequence: CDR1 SGHRS, CDR2 YFSETQ. CDR3 protein: CASSRISGGITDTQYF. Written as DNA, the CDR3 is TGCGCCAGCAGCCGAATTAGCGGGGGGATCACAGATACGCAGTATTTT.

This sequence joins TRBV11-3 and TRBJ2-5, with 7 bases matching TRBD1. The length of the CDR3 is 15 residues. The V segment lost 3 bases and the J segment 1 base; nucleotides outside the gene matches: 5. Germline V gene lookup returns CDR1 SGHNT and CDR2 YENEEA. The CDR3 DNA is TGTGCCAGCAGCTTGAAGACAGGGATCCAAGAGACCCAGTACTTC. Translated, it gives CASSLKTGIQETQYF.

The chain links TRBV15 to TRBJ2-1; the D gene is possibly TRBD1 (6 bases). Per germline, CDR1 LNHNV and CDR2 YYDKDF (reference sequence). CDR3 length equals 16 residues. The V and J ends lost 0 bases and 9 bases respectively, with 18 bases between them. For the CDR3, the DNA is TGTGCCACCAGCAGAGATAACTACGCTGGGGGCACTGAGCAGTTCTTC. Residues: CATSRDNYAGGTEQFF.